This is a list of T cell receptor beta chains from one sample in a study of blood T cells in healthy people across ages. TCRdb itself ran the 5' RACE reads through MiXCR, one entry per CDR3 protein. Among about 2 million distinct CDR3 sequences, about 50% were seen once, and the ten largest hold over 2%. Input material: blood. Source of these receptors: a middle-aged woman in good health. Both conserved end residues are part of each CDR3. D genes are given only for firm matches. Clone size is shown for a subset of rows, as once, few, many or a class of expanded clone.

j_gene: TRBJ1-6; d_gene: TRBD1; abundance: few; v_gene: TRBV12-3/TRBV12-4; CDR3aa: CASSLETGLGYNSPLHF; CDR3nt: TGTGCCAGCAGTTTAGAGACAGGGCTGGGGTATAATTCACCCCTCCACTTT
j_gene: TRBJ2-7; d_gene: .; abundance: .; v_gene: TRBV20-1; CDR3aa: CSAKGASYEQYF; CDR3nt: TGCAGTGCTAAGGGCGCGAGCTACGAGCAGTACTTC
j_gene: TRBJ2-5; d_gene: TRBD1; abundance: .; v_gene: TRBV29-1; CDR3aa: CSVESRGRPEETQYF; CDR3nt: TGCAGCGTTGAAAGCAGGGGGCGCCCCGAAGAGACCCAGTACTTC
j_gene: TRBJ2-7; d_gene: TRBD1; abundance: few; v_gene: TRBV7-8; CDR3aa: CASSLGTGLNEQYF; CDR3nt: TGTGCCAGCAGCTTAGGGACAGGGCTTAACGAGCAGTACTTC
j_gene: TRBJ2-1; d_gene: TRBD1; abundance: .; v_gene: TRBV6-5; CDR3aa: CASSYDRGQNEQFF; CDR3nt: TGTGCCAGCAGTTACGACAGGGGGCAAAATGAGCAGTTCTTC
j_gene: TRBJ2-3; d_gene: .; abundance: .; v_gene: TRBV19; CDR3aa: CASSHGSGEYTQYF; CDR3nt: TGTGCCAGTAGTCACGGGTCCGGGGAGTATACGCAGTATTTT
j_gene: TRBJ2-3; d_gene: .; abundance: .; v_gene: TRBV7-2; CDR3aa: CASSSDQRGTDTQYF; CDR3nt: TGTGCCAGCAGCTCGGACCAACGCGGGACAGATACGCAGTATTTT
j_gene: TRBJ1-5; d_gene: .; abundance: .; v_gene: TRBV7-2; CDR3aa: CASSLRPGVGNQPQHF; CDR3nt: TGTGCCAGCAGCTTACGGCCCGGGGTGGGCAATCAGCCCCAGCATTTT
j_gene: TRBJ2-7; d_gene: TRBD1; abundance: .; v_gene: TRBV20-1; CDR3aa: CSARDVGQGANKYYEQYF; CDR3nt: TGCAGTGCTAGAGATGTTGGACAGGGGGCGAACAAGTACTACGAGCAGTACTTC
j_gene: TRBJ2-1; d_gene: .; abundance: few; v_gene: TRBV7-2; CDR3aa: CASRFGQSPYNEQFF; CDR3nt: TGTGCCAGCAGGTTCGGACAGAGCCCCTACAATGAGCAGTTCTTC
j_gene: TRBJ1-1; d_gene: .; abundance: once; v_gene: TRBV12-3/TRBV12-4; CDR3aa: CASSRDTRGEAFF; CDR3nt: TGTGCCAGCAGCCGGGACACGCGAGGTGAAGCTTTCTTT
j_gene: TRBJ2-1; d_gene: .; abundance: few; v_gene: TRBV4-2; CDR3aa: CASSQERLNEQFF; CDR3nt: TGTGCCAGCAGCCAAGAACGACTAAATGAGCAGTTCTTC
j_gene: TRBJ2-3; d_gene: .; abundance: .; v_gene: TRBV20-1; CDR3aa: CSARDGRGADTQYF; CDR3nt: TGCAGTGCTAGAGACGGCCGGGGTGCAGATACGCAGTATTTT
j_gene: TRBJ2-3; d_gene: .; abundance: .; v_gene: TRBV13; CDR3aa: CASSSVGAGVDTQYF; CDR3nt: TGTGCCAGCAGCTCCGTGGGGGCGGGAGTGGATACGCAGTATTTT
j_gene: TRBJ1-1; d_gene: .; abundance: .; v_gene: TRBV29-1; CDR3aa: CSGQGGLTNTEAFF; CDR3nt: TGCAGCGGCCAAGGTGGACTGACGAACACTGAAGCTTTCTTT
j_gene: TRBJ2-5; d_gene: TRBD2; abundance: few; v_gene: TRBV7-2; CDR3aa: CASSLALAGVEETQYF; CDR3nt: TGTGCCAGCAGCTTAGCGCTAGCGGGTGTCGAGGAGACCCAGTACTTC
j_gene: TRBJ2-5; d_gene: .; abundance: .; v_gene: TRBV20-1; CDR3aa: CSAVASGTAGPETQYF; CDR3nt: TGCAGTGCTGTCGCCTCCGGGACAGCGGGCCCTGAGACCCAGTACTTC
j_gene: TRBJ2-5; d_gene: .; abundance: few; v_gene: TRBV27; CDR3aa: CASSRLADKKETQYF; CDR3nt: TGTGCCAGCAGTAGGTTAGCGGATAAAAAAGAGACCCAGTACTTC
j_gene: TRBJ2-5; d_gene: .; abundance: few; v_gene: TRBV7-2; CDR3aa: CASSLAGGLVREQYF; CDR3nt: TGTGCCAGCAGCTTAGCGGGGGGGCTGGTTCGAGAGCAGTACTTC
j_gene: TRBJ2-1; d_gene: TRBD2; abundance: .; v_gene: TRBV7-6; CDR3aa: CASSLSGGEKQFF; CDR3nt: TGTGCCAGCAGCCTCAGCGGGGGGGAGAAGCAGTTCTTC
j_gene: TRBJ1-6; d_gene: .; abundance: .; v_gene: TRBV20-1; CDR3aa: CSARGTLNSPLHF; CDR3nt: TGCAGTGCTAGAGGGACACTTAATTCACCCCTCCACTTT
j_gene: TRBJ1-2; d_gene: TRBD1; abundance: few; v_gene: TRBV28; CDR3aa: CASSLKGQSYTF; CDR3nt: TGTGCCAGCAGTTTAAAGGGACAGAGCTACACCTTC